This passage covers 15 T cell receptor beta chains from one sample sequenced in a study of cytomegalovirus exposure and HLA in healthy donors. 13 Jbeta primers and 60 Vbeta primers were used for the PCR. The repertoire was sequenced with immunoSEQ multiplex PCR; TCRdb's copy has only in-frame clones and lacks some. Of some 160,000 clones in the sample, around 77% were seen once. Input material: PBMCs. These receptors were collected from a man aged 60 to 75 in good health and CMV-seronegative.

The CDR3 sequence: CASSYGQGGTEAFF. CDR3 nucleotide sequence: TGCGCCAGCAGCTACGGACAGGGCGGCACTGAAGCTTTCTTT. The chain combines TRBV10-1 with TRBJ1-1; 8 bases line up with TRBD1. Germline V lookup: CDR1 WNHNN, CDR2 SYGVQD (reference sequence). The J segment lost 4 bases and the V segment lost 6 bases, leaving 7 bases of the junction unmatched. CDR3 length: 14 residues.

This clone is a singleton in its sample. CDR3 bases: TGTGCCAGCAGCTTAGGGGGATTGGGCGAGCAGTACTTC. It is translated as CASSLGGLGEQYF. This chain links TRBV5-5 with TRBJ2-7; TRBD1 might be the D (6 bases). The CDR3 has 13 amino acids. Germline loops: CDR1 SGHKS, CDR2 YYEKEE (reference sequence). The V and J ends lost 2 bases and 6 bases respectively, with 12 bases between them.

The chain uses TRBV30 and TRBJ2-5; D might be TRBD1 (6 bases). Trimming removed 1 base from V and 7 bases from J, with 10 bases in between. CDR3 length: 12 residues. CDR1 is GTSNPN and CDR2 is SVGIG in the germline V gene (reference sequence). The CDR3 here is CAWSALRGTQYF. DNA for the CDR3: TGTGCCTGGAGTGCGCTCAGGGGGACCCAGTACTTC.

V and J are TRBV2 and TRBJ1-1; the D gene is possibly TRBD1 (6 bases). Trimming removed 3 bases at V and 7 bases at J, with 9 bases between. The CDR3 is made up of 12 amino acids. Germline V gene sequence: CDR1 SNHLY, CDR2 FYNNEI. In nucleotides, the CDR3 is TGTGCCAGCAGTGACGTGACAGGTGAAGCTTTCTTT. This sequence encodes CASSDVTGEAFF.

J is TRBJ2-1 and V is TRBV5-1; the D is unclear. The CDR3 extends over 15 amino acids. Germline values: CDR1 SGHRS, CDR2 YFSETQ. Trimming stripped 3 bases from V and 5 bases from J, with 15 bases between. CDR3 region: CASSSEPRPNNEQFF. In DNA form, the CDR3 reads TGCGCCAGCAGCTCGGAGCCACGACCGAACAATGAGCAGTTCTTC.

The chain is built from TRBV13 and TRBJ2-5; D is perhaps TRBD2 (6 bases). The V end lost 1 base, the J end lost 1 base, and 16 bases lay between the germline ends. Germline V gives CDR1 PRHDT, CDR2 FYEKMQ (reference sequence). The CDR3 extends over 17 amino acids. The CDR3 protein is CASSLAGGTRGQETQYF. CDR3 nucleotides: TGTGCCAGCAGCTTAGCTGGCGGGACTCGGGGCCAAGAGACCCAGTACTTC.

CDR3 amino acids: CASSGDSSYEQYF. The CDR3 nucleotides read TGTGCCAGCAGCGGGGACAGCTCCTACGAGCAGTACTTC. The chain links TRBV5-6 to TRBJ2-7; 7 bases match TRBD1. The length of the CDR3 is 13 residues. The ends lost 4 bases at V and 0 bases at J; junction bases unmatched: 1. The germline CDR1 and CDR2 sequences are SGHDT and YYEEEE. Full variable domain (missing parts from reference TRBV5-6 and TRBJ2-7): DAGVTQSPTHLIKTRGQQVTLRCSPKSGHDTVSWYQQALGQGPQFIFQYYEEEERQRGNFPDRFSGHQFPNYSSELNVNALLLGDSALYLCASSGDSSYEQYFGPGTRLTVT.

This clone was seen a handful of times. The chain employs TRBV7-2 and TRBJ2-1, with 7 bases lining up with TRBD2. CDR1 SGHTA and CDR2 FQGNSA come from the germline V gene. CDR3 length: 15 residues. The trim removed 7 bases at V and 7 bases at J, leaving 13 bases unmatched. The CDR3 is CASTRPGGSRNEQFF. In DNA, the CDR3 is TGTGCCAGCACCCGCCCCGGGGGGAGTCGGAATGAGCAGTTCTTC.

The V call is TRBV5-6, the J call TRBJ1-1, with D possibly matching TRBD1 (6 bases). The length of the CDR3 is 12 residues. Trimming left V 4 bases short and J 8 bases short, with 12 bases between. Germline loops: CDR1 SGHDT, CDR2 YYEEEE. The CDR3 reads CASSPQGWEAFF. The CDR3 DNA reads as TGTGCCAGCAGCCCGCAGGGGTGGGAAGCTTTCTTT.

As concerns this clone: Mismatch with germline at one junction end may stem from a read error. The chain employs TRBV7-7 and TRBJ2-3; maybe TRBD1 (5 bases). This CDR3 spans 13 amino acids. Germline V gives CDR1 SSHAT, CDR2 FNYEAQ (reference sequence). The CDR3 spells CASSLDRTDTQYF. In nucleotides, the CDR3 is TGTGCTAGCAGCTTAGACAGAACAGATACGCAGTATTTT. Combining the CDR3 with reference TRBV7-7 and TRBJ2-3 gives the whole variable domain GAGVSQSPRYKVTKRGQDVTLRCDPISSHATLYWYQQALGQGPEFLTYFNYEAQPDKSGLPSDRFSAERPEGSISTLTIQRTEQRDSAMYRCASSLDRTDTQYFGPGTRLTVL.

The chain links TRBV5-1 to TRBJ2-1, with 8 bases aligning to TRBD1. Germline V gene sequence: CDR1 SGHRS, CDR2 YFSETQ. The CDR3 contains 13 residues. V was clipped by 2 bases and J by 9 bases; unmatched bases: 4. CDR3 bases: TGCGCCAGCAGCTTCGACAGGGGCTTTGAGCAGTTCTTC. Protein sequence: CASSFDRGFEQFF. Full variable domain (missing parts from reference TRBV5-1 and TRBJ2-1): KAGVTQTPRYLIKTRGQQVTLSCSPISGHRSVSWYQQTPGQGLQFLFEYFSETQRNKGNFPGRFSGRQFSNSRSEMNVSTLELGDSALYLCASSFDRGFEQFFGPGTRLTVL.

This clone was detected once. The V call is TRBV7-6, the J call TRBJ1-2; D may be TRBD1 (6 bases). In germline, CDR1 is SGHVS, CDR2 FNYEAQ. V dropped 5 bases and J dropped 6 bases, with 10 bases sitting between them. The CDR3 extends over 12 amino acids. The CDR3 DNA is TGTGCCAGCAGCATGCAGGGGAATGGCTACACCTTC. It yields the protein CASSMQGNGYTF. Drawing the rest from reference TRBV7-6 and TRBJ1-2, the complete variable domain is GAGVSQSPRYKVTKRGQDVALRCDPISGHVSLYWYRQALGQGPEFLTYFNYEAQQDKSGLPNDRFSAERPEGSISTLTIQRTEQRDSAMYRCASSMQGNGYTFGSGTRLTVV.

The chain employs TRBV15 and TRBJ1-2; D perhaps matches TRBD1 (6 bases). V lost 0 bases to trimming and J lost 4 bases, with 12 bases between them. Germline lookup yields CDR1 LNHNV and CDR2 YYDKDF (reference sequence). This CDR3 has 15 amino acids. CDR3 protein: CATSREQGTSYGYTF. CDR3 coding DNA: TGTGCCACCAGCAGAGAGCAGGGGACAAGCTATGGCTACACCTTC.

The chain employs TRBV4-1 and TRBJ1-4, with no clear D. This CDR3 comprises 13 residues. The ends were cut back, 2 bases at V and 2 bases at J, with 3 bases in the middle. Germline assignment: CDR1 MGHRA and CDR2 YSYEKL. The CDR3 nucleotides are TGCGCCAGCAGCCAACGGACTAATGAAAAACTGTTTTTT. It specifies CASSQRTNEKLFF.

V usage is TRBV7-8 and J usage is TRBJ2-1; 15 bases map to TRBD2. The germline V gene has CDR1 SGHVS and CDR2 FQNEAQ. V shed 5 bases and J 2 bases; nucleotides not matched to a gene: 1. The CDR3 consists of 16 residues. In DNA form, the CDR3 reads TGTGCCAGCAGCCGGACTAGCGGGAGGGCCTACAATGAGCAGTTCTTC. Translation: CASSRTSGRAYNEQFF.